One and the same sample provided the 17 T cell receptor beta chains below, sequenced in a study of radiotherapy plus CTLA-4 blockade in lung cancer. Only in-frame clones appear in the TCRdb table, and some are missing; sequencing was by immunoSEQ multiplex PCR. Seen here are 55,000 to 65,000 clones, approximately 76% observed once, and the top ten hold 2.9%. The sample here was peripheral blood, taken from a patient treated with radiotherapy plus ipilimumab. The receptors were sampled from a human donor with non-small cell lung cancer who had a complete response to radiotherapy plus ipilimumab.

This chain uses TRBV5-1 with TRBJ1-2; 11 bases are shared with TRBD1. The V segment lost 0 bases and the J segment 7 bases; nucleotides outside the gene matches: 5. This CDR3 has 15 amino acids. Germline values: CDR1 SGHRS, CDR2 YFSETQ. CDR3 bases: TGCGCCAGCAGCTTGGACCGCGGGACAGGGGGTGGCTACACCTTC. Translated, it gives CASSLDRGTGGGYTF. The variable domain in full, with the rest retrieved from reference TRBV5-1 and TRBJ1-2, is KAGVTQTPRYLIKTRGQQVTLSCSPISGHRSVSWYQQTPGQGLQFLFEYFSETQRNKGNFPGRFSGRQFSNSRSEMNVSTLELGDSALYLCASSLDRGTGGGYTFGSGTRLTVV.

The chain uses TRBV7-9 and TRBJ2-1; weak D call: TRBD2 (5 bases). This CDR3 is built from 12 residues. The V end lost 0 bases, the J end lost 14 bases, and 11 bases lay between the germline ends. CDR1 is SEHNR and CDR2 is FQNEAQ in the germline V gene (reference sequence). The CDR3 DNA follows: TGTGCCAGCAGCTTAGCAGCGGTTCTGGAGTTCTTC. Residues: CASSLAAVLEFF.

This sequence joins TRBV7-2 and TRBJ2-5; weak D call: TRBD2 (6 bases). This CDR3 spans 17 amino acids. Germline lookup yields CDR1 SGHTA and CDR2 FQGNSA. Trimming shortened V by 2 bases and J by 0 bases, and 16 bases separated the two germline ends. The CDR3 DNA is TGTGCCAGCAGCTTATATCGACAGCGGGCTAACCAAGAGACCCAGTACTTC. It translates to CASSLYRQRANQETQYF.

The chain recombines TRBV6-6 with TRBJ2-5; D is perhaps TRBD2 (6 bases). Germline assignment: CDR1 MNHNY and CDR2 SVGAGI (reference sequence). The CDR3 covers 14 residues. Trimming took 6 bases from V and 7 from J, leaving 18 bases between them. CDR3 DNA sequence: TGTGCCAGCAGCCTAGCCGGGAGCCCTGCGACCCAGTACTTC. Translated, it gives CASSLAGSPATQYF.

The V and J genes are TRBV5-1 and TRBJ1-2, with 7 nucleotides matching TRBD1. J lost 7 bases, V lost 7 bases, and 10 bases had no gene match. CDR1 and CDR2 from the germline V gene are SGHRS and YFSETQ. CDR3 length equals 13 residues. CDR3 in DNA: TGCGCCAGCCGCCCGGAACAGGGGTTTGGCTACACCTTC. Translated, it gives CASRPEQGFGYTF.

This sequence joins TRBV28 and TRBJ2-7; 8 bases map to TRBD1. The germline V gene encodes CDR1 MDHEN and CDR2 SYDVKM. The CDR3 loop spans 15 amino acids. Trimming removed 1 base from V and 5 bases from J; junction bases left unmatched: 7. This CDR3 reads CASSLFETGADEQYF. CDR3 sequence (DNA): TGTGCCAGCAGTTTATTTGAGACAGGGGCAGACGAGCAGTACTTC.

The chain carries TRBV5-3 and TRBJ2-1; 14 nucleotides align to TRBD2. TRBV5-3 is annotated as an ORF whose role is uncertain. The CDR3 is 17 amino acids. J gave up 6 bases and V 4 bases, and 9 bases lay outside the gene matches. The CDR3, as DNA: TGTGCCAGAAGCGTCCGACTAGCGGGAGGGCCCCGCAATGAGCAGTTCTTC. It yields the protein CARSVRLAGGPRNEQFF.

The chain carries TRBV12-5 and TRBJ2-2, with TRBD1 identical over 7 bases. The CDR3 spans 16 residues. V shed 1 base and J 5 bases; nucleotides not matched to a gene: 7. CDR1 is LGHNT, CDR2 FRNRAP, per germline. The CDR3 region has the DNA TGTGCTAGTGGTTTGGCTAGGACAGGCGGAACCGGGGAGCTGTTTTTT. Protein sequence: CASGLARTGGTGELFF.

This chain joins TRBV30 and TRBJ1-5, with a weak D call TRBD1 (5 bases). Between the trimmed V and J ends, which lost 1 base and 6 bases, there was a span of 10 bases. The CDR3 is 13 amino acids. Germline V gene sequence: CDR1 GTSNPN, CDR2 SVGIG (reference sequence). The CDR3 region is CAWSAGRGQPQHF. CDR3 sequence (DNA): TGTGCCTGGAGTGCGGGGCGGGGTCAGCCCCAGCATTTT.

The CDR3 region is CASSQDPRHEQYF. The CDR3 nucleotides read TGTGCCAGCAGTCAAGATCCTAGGCACGAGCAGTACTTC. V and J are TRBV28 and TRBJ2-7; D gene unclear. This CDR3 region has 13 residues. Germline loops: CDR1 MDHEN, CDR2 SYDVKM. V was pared by 5 bases and J by 5 bases, with 13 bases between.

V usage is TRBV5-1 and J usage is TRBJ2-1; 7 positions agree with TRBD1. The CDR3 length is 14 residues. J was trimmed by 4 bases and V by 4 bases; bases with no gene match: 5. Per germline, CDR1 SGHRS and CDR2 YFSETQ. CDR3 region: CASSVGQAYNEQFF. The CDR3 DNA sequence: TGCGCCAGCAGCGTCGGACAGGCTTACAATGAGCAGTTCTTC. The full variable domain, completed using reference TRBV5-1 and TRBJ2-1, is KAGVTQTPRYLIKTRGQQVTLSCSPISGHRSVSWYQQTPGQGLQFLFEYFSETQRNKGNFPGRFSGRQFSNSRSEMNVSTLELGDSALYLCASSVGQAYNEQFFGPGTRLTVL.

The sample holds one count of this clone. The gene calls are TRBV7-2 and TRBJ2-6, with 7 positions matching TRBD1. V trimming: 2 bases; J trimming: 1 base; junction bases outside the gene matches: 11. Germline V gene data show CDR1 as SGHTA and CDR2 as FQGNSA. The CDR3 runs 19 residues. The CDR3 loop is CASSLYRTGQLSGANVLTF. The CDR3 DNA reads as TGTGCCAGCAGCTTATACCGGACAGGACAACTATCTGGGGCCAACGTCCTGACTTTC.

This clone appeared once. CDR3 bases: TGCGCCAGCAGCGAATATGGACTACCGGGAGAGACCCAGTACTTC. It yields the protein CASSEYGLPGETQYF. This chain uses TRBV5-1 with TRBJ2-5; maybe TRBD2 (6 bases). With 4 bases removed from V and 4 bases from J, the gap between germline ends came to 17 bases. Per the germline V gene, CDR1 is SGHRS and CDR2 is YFSETQ. CDR3 size: 15 residues.

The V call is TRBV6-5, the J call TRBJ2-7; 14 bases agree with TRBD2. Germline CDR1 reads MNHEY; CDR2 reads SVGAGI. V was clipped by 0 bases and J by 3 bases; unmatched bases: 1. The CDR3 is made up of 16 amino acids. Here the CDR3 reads CASSYSGTSGSYEQYF. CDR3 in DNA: TGTGCCAGCAGTTACTCTGGGACTAGCGGGAGCTACGAGCAGTACTTC.

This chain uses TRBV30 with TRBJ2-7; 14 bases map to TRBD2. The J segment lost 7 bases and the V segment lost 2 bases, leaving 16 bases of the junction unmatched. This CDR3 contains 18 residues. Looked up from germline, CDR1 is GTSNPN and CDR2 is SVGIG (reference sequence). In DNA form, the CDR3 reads TGTGCCTGGAGTCAAACCGCATTGACTAGCGGGAGGGCCCGGGAGCAGTACTTC. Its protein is CAWSQTALTSGRAREQYF. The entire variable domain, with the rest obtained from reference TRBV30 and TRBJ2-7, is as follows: SQTIHQWPATLVQPVGSPLSLECTVEGTSNPNLYWYRQAAGRGLQLLFYSVGIGQISSEVPQNLSASRPQDRQFILSSKKLLLSDSGFYLCAWSQTALTSGRAREQYFGPGTRLTVT.

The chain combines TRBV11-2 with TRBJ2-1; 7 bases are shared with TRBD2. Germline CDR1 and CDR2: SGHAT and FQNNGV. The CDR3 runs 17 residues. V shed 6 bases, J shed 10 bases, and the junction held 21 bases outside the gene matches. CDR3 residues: CASSPLPREGRLWEQFF. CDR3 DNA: TGTGCCAGCAGTCCTCTCCCGAGGGAGGGGCGCCTTTGGGAGCAGTTCTTC.

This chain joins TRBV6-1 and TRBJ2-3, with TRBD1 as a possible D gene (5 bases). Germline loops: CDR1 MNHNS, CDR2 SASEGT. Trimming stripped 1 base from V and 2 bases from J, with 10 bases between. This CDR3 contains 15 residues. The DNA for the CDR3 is TGTGCCAGCAGTGAAGGGGGCCGCGTCACAGATACGCAGTATTTT. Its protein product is CASSEGGRVTDTQYF.